The next 4 T cell receptor beta chains were all read from a single sample in a study of cytomegalovirus exposure and HLA in healthy donors. PCR amplification relied on 60 Vbeta primers (plus 13 Jbeta primers). Generated by immunoSEQ multiplex PCR, the TCRdb table keeps only in-frame clones and is missing some. The sample shows roughly 150,000 clones, more than 70% of them seen only once. Specimen: PBMCs. Source of these receptors: a male donor in good health and CMV-seronegative.

This sequence joins TRBV28 and TRBJ1-1, with 7 positions matching TRBD1. The germline V gene has CDR1 MDHEN and CDR2 SYDVKM. This CDR3 region has 10 residues. J lost 10 bases, V lost 8 bases, and 4 bases had no gene match. For the CDR3, the DNA is TGTGCCAGCCTTGGGACAGTAGCTTTCTTT. Encoded protein: CASLGTVAFF.

This clone occurred a few times. V gene TRBV4-3 combines with J gene TRBJ1-5; D gene uncertain. CDR1 and CDR2 (germline): LGHNA, YSLEER. The CDR3 contains 15 residues. The V gene lost 0 bases and the J gene lost 0 bases, with 6 bases spanning the gap. The CDR3 reads CASSQDRVSNQPQHF. In DNA form, the CDR3 reads TGCGCCAGCAGCCAAGACCGAGTTAGCAATCAGCCCCAGCATTTT.

This CDR3 is CASSSMSSNQPQHF. CDR3 bases: TGTGCCAGCAGTTCCATGAGCTCCAATCAGCCCCAGCATTTT. The V call is TRBV28, the J call TRBJ1-5; D not resolved. Trimming pared 4 bases from V and 3 bases from J, leaving 10 bases between. Per the germline V gene, CDR1 is MDHEN and CDR2 is SYDVKM. There are 14 residues in the CDR3.

This clone was observed a single time. This chain connects TRBV28 to TRBJ2-4; 7 bases align to TRBD1. The CDR3 covers 15 residues. CDR1 and CDR2 from the germline V gene are MDHEN and SYDVKM. The V segment lost 6 bases and the J segment 4 bases; nucleotides outside the gene matches: 9. Here the CDR3 DNA reads TGTGCCAGCAGATCCTTCCGGGACAGTAAAAACATTCAGTACTTC. Its protein is CASRSFRDSKNIQYF.